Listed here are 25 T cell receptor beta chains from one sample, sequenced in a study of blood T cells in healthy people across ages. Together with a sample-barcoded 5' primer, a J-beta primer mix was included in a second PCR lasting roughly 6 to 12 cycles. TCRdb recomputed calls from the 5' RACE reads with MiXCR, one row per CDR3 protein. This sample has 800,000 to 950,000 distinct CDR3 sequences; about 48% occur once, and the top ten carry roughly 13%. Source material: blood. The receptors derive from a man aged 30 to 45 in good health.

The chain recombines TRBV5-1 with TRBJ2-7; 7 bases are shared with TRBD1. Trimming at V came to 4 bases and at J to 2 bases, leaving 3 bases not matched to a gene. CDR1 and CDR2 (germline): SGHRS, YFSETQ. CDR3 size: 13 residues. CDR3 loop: CASSTGQPYEQYF. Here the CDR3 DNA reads TGCGCCAGCAGCACGGGACAGCCCTACGAGCAGTACTTC. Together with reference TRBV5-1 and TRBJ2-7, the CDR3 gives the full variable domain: KAGVTQTPRYLIKTRGQQVTLSCSPISGHRSVSWYQQTPGQGLQFLFEYFSETQRNKGNFPGRFSGRQFSNSRSEMNVSTLELGDSALYLCASSTGQPYEQYFGPGTRLTVT.

CDR3 sequence reads: CASSHPPPPHLAGSTDTQYF. The CDR3 nucleotides read TGTGCCAGCAGCCATCCACCGCCTCCCCACCTAGCGGGTAGCACAGATACGCAGTATTTT. The chain recombines TRBV11-2 with TRBJ2-3; 8 bases match TRBD2. V lost 5 bases, J lost 0 bases, and 19 bases stayed unmatched. Looked up from germline, CDR1 is SGHAT and CDR2 is FQNNGV. The CDR3 contains 20 residues. The full variable domain, in which reference TRBV11-2 and TRBJ2-3 provide the parts outside the CDR3, is EAGVAQSPRYKIIEKRQSVAFWCNPISGHATLYWYQQILGQGPKLLIQFQNNGVVDDSQLPKDRFSAERLKGVDSTLKIQPAKLEDSAVYLCASSHPPPPHLAGSTDTQYFGPGTRLTVL.

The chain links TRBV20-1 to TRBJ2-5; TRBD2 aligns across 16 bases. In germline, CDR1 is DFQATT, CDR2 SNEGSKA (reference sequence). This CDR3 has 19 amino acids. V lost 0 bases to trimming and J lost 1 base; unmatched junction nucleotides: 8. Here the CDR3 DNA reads TGCAGTGCTAGAGATCTCGGGACTAGCGGGGGGGCTTTCCAAGAGACCCAGTACTTC. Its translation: CSARDLGTSGGAFQETQYF.

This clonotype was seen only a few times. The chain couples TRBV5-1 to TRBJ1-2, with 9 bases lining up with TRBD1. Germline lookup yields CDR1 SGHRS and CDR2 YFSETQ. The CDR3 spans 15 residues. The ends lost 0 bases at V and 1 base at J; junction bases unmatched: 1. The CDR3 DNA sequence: TGCGCCAGCAGCTTGGGGGACAGGGATAACTATGGCTACACCTTC. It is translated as CASSLGDRDNYGYTF. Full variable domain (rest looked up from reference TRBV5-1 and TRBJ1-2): KAGVTQTPRYLIKTRGQQVTLSCSPISGHRSVSWYQQTPGQGLQFLFEYFSETQRNKGNFPGRFSGRQFSNSRSEMNVSTLELGDSALYLCASSLGDRDNYGYTFGSGTRLTVV.

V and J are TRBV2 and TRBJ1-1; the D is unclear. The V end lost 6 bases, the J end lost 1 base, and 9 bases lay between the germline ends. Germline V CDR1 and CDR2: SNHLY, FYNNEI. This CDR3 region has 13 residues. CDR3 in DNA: TGTGCCAGCAGGGTATCAGGGAACACTGAAGCTTTCTTT. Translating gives CASRVSGNTEAFF.

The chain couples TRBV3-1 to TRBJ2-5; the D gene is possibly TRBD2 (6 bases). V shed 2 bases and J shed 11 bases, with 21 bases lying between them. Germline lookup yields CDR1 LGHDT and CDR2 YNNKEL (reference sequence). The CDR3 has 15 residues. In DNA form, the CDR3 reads TGTGCCAGCAGCCAATCCGACCGTAGGCTTCGGGAGCAGTACTTC. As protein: CASSQSDRRLREQYF.

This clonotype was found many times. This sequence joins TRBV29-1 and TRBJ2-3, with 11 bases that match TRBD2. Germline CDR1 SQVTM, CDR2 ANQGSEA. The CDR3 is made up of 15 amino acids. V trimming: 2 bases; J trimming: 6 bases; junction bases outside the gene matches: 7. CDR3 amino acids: CSVEQPSGGLDTQYF. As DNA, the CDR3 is TGCAGCGTTGAACAGCCTAGCGGGGGGTTGGATACGCAGTATTTT.

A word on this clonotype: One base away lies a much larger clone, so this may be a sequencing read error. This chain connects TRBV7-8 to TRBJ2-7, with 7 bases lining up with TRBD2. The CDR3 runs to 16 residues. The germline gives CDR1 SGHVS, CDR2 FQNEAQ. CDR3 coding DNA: TGTGCCGGCAGCCTAGCTATGGCTAGCGGCTCCTACGAGCAGTACTTC. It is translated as CAGSLAMASGSYEQYF.

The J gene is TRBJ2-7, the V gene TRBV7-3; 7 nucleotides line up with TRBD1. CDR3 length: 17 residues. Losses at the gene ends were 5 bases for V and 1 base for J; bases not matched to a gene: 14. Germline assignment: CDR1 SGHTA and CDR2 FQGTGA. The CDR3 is CASSPSPDRSASYEQYF. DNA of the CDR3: TGTGCCAGCAGCCCGTCCCCGGACAGGAGCGCTTCCTACGAGCAGTACTTC.

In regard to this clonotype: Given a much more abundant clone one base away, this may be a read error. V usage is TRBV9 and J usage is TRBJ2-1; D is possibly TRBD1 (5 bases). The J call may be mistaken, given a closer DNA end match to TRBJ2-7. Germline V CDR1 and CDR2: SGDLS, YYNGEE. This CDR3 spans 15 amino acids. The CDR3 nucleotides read TGTGCCAGCAGCGTAGGACAGAGCTCCTACAATGAGCAGTACTTC. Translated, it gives CASSVGQSSYNEQYF.

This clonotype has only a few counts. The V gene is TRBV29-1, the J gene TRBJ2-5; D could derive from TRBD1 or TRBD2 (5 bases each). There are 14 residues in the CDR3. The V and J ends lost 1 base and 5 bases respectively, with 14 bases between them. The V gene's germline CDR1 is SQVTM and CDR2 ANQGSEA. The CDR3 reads CSVEVGAGPETQYF. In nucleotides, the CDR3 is TGCAGCGTTGAAGTCGGGGCCGGACCCGAGACCCAGTACTTC.

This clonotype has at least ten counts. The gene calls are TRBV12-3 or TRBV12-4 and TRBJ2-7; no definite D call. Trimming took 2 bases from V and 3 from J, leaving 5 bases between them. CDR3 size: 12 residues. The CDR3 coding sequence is TGTGCCAGCAGTTTACAGGTCTACGAGCAGTACTTC. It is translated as CASSLQVYEQYF.

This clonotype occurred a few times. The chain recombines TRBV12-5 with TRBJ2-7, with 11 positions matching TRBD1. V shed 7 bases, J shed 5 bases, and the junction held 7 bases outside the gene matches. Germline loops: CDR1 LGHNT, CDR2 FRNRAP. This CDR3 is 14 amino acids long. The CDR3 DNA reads TGTGCTAGTGCCCCGGGACAGGGGGACGACGAGCAGTACTTC. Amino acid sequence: CASAPGQGDDEQYF.

This CDR3 is CASSFSLPNTGELFF. The CDR3 DNA reads TGTGCCAGCAGTTTTAGCCTTCCGAACACCGGGGAGCTGTTTTTT. V usage is TRBV27 and J usage is TRBJ2-2; D gene unclear. The CDR3 has 15 residues. Deletions cut 3 bases from V and 0 bases from J, with 8 bases between. Per the germline V gene, CDR1 is MNHEY and CDR2 is SMNVEV (reference sequence).

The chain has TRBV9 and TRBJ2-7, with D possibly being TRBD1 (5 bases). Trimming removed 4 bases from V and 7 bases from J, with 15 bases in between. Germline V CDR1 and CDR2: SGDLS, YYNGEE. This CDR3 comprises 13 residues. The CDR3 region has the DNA TGTGCCAGCAGCCCCAGGGTGAATTGGGAGCAGTACTTC. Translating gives CASSPRVNWEQYF.

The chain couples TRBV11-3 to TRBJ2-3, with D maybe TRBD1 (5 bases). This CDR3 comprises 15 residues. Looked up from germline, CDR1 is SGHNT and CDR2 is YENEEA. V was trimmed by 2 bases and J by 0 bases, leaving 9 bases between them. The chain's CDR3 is CASSLSQVSTDTQYF. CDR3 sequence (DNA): TGTGCCAGCAGCTTATCACAGGTTAGCACAGATACGCAGTATTTT. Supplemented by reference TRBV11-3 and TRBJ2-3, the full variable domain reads EAGVVQSPRYKIIEKKQPVAFWCNPISGHNTLYWYLQNLGQGPELLIRYENEEAVDDSQLPKDRFSAERLKGVDSTLKIQPAELGDSAVYLCASSLSQVSTDTQYFGPGTRLTVL.

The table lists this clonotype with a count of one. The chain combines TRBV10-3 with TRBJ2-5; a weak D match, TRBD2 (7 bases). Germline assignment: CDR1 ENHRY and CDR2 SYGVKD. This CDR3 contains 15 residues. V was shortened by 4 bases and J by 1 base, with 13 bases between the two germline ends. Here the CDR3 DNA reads TGTGCCATCAGTGTGGCGGGGGCCATCCAAGAGACCCAGTACTTC. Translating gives CAISVAGAIQETQYF.

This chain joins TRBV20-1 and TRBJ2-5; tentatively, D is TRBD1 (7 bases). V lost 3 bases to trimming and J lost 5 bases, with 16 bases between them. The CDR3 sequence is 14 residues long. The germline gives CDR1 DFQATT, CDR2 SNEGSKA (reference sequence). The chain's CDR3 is CSARRDSPLETQYF. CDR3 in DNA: TGCAGTGCTAGGCGGGACAGCCCTCTGGAGACCCAGTACTTC.

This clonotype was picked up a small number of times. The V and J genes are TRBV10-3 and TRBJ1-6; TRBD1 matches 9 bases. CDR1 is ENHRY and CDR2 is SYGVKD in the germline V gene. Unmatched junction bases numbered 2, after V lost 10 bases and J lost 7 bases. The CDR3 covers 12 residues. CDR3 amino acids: CATGQGNSPLHF. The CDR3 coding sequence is TGTGCCACAGGACAGGGGAATTCACCCCTCCACTTT.

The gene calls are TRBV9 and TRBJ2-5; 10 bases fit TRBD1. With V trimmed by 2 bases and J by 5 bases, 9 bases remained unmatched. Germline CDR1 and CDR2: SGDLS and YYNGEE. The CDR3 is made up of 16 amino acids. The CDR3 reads CASSVGGTGVKETQYF. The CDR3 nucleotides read TGTGCCAGCAGCGTTGGAGGGACAGGGGTGAAGGAGACCCAGTACTTC.

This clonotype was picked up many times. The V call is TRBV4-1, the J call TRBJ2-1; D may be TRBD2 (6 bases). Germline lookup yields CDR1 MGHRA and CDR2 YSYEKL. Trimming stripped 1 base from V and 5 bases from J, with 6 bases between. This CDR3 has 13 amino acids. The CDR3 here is CASSQGGDNEQFF. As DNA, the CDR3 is TGCGCCAGCAGCCAAGGGGGGGACAATGAGCAGTTCTTC.

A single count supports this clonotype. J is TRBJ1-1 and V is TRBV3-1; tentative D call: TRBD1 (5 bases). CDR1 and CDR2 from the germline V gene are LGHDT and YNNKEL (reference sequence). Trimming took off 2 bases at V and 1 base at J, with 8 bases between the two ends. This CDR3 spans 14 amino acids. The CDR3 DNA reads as TGTGCCAGCAGCCAACAAAGGGGGAACACTGAAGCTTTCTTT. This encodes CASSQQRGNTEAFF.

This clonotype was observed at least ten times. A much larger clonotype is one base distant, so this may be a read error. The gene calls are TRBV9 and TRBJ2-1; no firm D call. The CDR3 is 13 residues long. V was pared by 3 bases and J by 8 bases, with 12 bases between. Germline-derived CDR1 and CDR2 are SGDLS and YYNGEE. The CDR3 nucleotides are TGTGCCAGCAGCGGTGTAGATCGCCATGAGCAGTTCTTC. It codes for CASSGVDRHEQFF.

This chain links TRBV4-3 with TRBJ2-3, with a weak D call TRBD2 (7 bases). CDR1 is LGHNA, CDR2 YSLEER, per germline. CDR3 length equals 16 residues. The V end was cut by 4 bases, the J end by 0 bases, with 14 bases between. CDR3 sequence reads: CASSPERGASTDTQYF. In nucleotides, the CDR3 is TGCGCCAGCAGCCCTGAACGGGGGGCAAGCACAGATACGCAGTATTTT.

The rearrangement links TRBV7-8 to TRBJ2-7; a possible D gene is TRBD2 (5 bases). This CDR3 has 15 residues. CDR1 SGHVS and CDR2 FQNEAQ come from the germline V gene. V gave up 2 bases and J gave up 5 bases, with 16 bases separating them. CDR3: CASSLRGGQAHEQYF. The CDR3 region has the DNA TGTGCCAGCAGCTTAAGAGGCGGGCAGGCCCACGAGCAGTACTTC. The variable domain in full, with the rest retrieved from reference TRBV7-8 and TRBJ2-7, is GAGVSQSPRYKVAKRGQDVALRCDPISGHVSLFWYQQALGQGPEFLTYFQNEAQLDKSGLPSDRFFAERPEGSVSTLKIQRTQQEDSAVYLCASSLRGGQAHEQYFGPGTRLTVT.